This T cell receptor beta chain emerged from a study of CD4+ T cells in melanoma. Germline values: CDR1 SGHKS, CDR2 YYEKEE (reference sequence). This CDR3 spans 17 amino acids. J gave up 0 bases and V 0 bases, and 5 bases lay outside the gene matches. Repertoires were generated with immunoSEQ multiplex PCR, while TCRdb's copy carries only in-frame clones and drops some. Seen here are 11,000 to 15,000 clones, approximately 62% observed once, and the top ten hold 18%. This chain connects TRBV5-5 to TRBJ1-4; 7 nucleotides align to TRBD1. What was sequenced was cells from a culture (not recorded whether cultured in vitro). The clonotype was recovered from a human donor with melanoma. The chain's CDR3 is CASSLEDRLATNEKLFF. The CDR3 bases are TGTGCCAGCAGCTTGGAGGACAGGTTGGCAACTAATGAAAAACTGTTTTTT.